Included here is one T cell receptor (beta chain) sequence, with context. What it binds is unknown. The entry originates in a study of regulatory T cells in long-lasting Graves disease. Background on the study: A definition of persistent Graves' disease required over 5 years of antithyroid drugs plus positive TSH receptor antibodies. Findings and caveats of the study: Persistent disease was characterized by preferential usage of TRBV28, TRBJ1-2 and TRBJ2-5. Less diverse TCR repertoires were seen in persistent Graves' patients than in newly diagnosed ones.

Construction of TCR beta libraries relied on iRepertoire HTBI primers and on Arm-PCR targeting CDR3 regions. Per the original methods: Among the samples, around 60 TRBV and approximately 13 TRBJ segments were identified. TCRdb processed the multiplex PCR reads anew with MiXCR; each CDR3 protein has one entry. Here the V and J calls rest on TCRdb's processing, not on the authors' analysis. The sample has hundreds of thousands of distinct CDR3 sequences, about 21% seen once. Germline V gene sequence: CDR1 DFQATT, CDR2 SNEGSKA (reference sequence). The CDR3 totals 17 residues. With 6 bases clipped from V and 5 bases from J, the junction kept 14 bases outside the gene matches. Time point here: persistent/refractory GD, antithyroid drugs over 5 years with positive TRAb. With RNA extracted from PBMCs as input, the TCR library was made.

The chain uses TRBV20-1 and TRBJ2-3; 13 bases align to TRBD2. The sequenced sample was peripheral blood mononuclear cells (PBMCs), obtained when the disease was refractory, from a patient treated with antithyroid drugs. The receptor comes from a female donor with Graves disease. The CDR3, as DNA: TGCAGTGCCCAGACACTAGCGGGAGGGACTCGTGGAGATACGCAGTATTTT. It yields the protein CSAQTLAGGTRGDTQYF.